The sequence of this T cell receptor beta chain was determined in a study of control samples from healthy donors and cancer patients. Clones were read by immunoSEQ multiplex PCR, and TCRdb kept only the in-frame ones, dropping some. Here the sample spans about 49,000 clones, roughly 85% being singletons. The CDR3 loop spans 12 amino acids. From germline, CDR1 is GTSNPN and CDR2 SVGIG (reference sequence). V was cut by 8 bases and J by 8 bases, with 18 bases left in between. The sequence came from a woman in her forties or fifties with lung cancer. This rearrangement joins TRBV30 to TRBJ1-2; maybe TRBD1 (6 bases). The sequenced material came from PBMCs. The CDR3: CARRGGDVGYTF. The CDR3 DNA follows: TGTGCCCGCCGAGGGGGGGATGTAGGCTACACCTTC.